Listed here is a single TCR beta chain. The CDR3 is 14 amino acids. Trimming left V 9 bases short and J 6 bases short, with 17 bases between. CDR1 and CDR2 (germline): LNHDA, SQIVND (reference sequence). The data belong to a study of CXCR4 blockade with PD-1 therapy in pancreatic cancer. This table comes from immunoSEQ multiplex PCR, and its TCRdb copy is limited to in-frame clones, with some not included. Of about 8,900 clones listed, approximately 54% are singletons. The sequence came from a human donor with pancreatic ductal adenocarcinoma. The chain is built from TRBV19 and TRBJ1-4, with D perhaps TRBD1 (6 bases). The material sequenced was tumor tissue. CDR3 nucleotide sequence: TGTGCCAGCTCTCCGGGACAACGACATGAAAAACTGTTTTTT. It codes for CASSPGQRHEKLFF.